This T cell receptor beta chain is from a study of T cell repertoires in cytomegalovirus infection. Looking at the study overall: As its CMV epitopes, the study selected recently identified HLA-C-restricted and well-studied HLA-B-restricted targets. The public TCR beta signatures pointed to both CMV infection and matching HLA type. The study, taken as a whole, reports: People with CMV and the relevant HLA were identified by cumulative public TCR beta family frequency. HLA-C-restricted, CMV-specific TCR beta clonotypes were dominant ex vivo.

Details on this clonotype: The antigen is undetermined.

In TCRdb, the reads were re-called with MiXCR into one record per CDR3 protein. This sample has about 71,000 distinct CDR3 sequences; roughly 20% occur once, and the top ten carry about 63%. Per the germline V gene, CDR1 is MNHEY and CDR2 is SVGAGI. This CDR3 comprises 17 residues. V was shortened by 4 bases and J by 3 bases, with 19 bases between the two germline ends. The TCR sequence derives from a human donor in good health (CMV status not recorded). Some clones in this sample may be carry-over from other donors' samples. Sequencing was performed on CD8+ T cells from cultured PBMCs, taken from culture after CMV antigen stimulation. J is TRBJ1-5 and V is TRBV6-5; D might be TRBD1 (6 bases). CDR3 nucleotide sequence: TGTGCCAGCAGTTTACGGCGGGACAACGGTTTCAATCAGCCCCAGCATTTT. Its protein product is CASSLRRDNGFNQPQHF.